The next 2 T cell receptor beta chains were all read from a single sample in a study of T cells after yellow fever vaccination. TCRdb analysed the 5' RACE reads with MiXCR anew, one entry per CDR3 protein. The table shows some 400,000 distinct CDR3 sequences, with around 19% occurring only once. The input for sequencing was PBMCs, taken before the yellow fever booster vaccination. Source of these receptors: a man aged 18 to 29 who received the YFV17D yellow fever vaccine.

The gene calls are TRBV29-1 and TRBJ1-1; D unclear. V was trimmed by 3 bases and J by 0 bases, leaving 17 bases between them. This CDR3 has 16 residues. The germline gives CDR1 SQVTM, CDR2 ANQGSEA. The CDR3 nucleotides are TGCAGCGTTGATGTCGGAGTACCGTTCTTGAACACTGAAGCTTTCTTT. Protein product: CSVDVGVPFLNTEAFF. The full variable domain, with the rest looked up from reference TRBV29-1 and TRBJ1-1, is SAVISQKPSRDICQRGTSLTIQCQVDSQVTMMFWYRQQPGQSLTLIATANQGSEATYESGFVIDKFPISRPNLTFSTLTVSNMSPEDSSIYLCSVDVGVPFLNTEAFFGQGTRLTVV.

This clonotype was counted a few times. V usage is TRBV7-2 and J usage is TRBJ1-2, with D perhaps TRBD1 (6 bases). Trimming stripped 4 bases from V and 7 bases from J, with 13 bases between. Germline V lookup: CDR1 SGHTA, CDR2 FQGNSA. This CDR3 is built from 13 residues. The DNA of the CDR3 is TGTGCCAGCAGCTCACAGGGATGGAGTGGCTACACCTTC. It encodes CASSSQGWSGYTF.